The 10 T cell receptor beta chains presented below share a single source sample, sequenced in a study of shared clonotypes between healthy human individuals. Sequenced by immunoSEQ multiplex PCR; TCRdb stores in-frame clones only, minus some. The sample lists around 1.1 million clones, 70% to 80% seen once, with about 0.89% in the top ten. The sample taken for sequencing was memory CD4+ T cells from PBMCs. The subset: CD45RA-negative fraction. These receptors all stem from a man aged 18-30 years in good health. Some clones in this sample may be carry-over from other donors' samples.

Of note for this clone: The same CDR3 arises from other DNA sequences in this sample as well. The CDR3 loop reads CASSLGTGELFF. CDR3 DNA sequence: TGTGCCAGCAGTTTGGGAACCGGGGAGCTGTTTTTT. This chain links TRBV28 with TRBJ2-2; no clear D. Trimming removed 3 bases at V and 5 bases at J, with 4 bases between. CDR3 size: 12 residues. Germline CDR1 reads MDHEN; CDR2 reads SYDVKM.

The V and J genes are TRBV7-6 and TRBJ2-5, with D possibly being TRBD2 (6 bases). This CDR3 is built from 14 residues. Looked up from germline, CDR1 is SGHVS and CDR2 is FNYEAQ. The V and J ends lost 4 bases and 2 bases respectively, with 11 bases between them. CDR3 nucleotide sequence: TGTGCCAGCAGCTCCTGGGACTTTCAAGAGACCCAGTACTTC. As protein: CASSSWDFQETQYF.

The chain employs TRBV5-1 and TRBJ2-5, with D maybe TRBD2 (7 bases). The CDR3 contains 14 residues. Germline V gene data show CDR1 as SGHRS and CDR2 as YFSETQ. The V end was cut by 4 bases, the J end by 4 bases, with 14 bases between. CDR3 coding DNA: TGCGCCAGCAGCCCTAGGGGGGGAGGAGAGACCCAGTACTTC. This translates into CASSPRGGGETQYF.

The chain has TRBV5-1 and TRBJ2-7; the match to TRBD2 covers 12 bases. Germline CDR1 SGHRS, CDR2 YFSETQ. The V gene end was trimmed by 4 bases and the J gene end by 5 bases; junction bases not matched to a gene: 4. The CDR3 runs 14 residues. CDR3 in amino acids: CASSPLAGGDEQYF. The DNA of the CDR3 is TGCGCCAGCAGCCCACTAGCGGGAGGCGACGAGCAGTACTTC.

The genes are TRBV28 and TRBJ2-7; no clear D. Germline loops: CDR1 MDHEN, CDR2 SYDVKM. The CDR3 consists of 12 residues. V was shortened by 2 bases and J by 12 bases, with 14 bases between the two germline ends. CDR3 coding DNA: TGTGCCAGCAGTTTAGCTTCACAAACCAGGTACTTC. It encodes CASSLASQTRYF.

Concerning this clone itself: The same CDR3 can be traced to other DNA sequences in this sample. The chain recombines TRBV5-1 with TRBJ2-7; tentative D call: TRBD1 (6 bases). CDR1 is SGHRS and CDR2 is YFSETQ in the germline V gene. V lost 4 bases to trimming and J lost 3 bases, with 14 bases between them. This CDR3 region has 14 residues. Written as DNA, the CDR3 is TGCGCCAGCAGCCTAACGGGACAAAACTACGAGCAGTACTTC. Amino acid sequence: CASSLTGQNYEQYF.

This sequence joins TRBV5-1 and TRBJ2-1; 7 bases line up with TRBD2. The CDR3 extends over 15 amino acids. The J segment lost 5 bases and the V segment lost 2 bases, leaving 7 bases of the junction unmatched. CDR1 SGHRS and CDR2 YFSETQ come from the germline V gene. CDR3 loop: CASSFLPSGNNEQFF. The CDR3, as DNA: TGCGCCAGCAGCTTTCTTCCTAGCGGTAACAATGAGCAGTTCTTC.

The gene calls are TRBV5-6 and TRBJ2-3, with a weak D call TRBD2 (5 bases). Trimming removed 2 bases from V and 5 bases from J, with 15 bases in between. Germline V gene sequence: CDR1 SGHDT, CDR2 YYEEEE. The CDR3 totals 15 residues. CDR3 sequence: CASSFDGRGGDTQYF. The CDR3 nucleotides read TGTGCCAGCAGCTTCGATGGTCGAGGAGGAGATACGCAGTATTTT.

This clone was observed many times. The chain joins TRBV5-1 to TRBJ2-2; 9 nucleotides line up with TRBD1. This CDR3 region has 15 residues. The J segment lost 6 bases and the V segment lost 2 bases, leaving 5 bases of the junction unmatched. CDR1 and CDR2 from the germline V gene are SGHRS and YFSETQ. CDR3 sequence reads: CASSFGQGSAGELFF. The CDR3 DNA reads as TGCGCCAGCAGCTTCGGACAGGGGTCGGCCGGGGAGCTGTTTTTT.

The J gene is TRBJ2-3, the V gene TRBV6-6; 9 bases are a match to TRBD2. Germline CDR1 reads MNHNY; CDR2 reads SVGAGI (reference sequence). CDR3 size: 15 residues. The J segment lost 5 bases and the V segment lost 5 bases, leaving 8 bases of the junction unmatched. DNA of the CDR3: TGTGCCAGCAGTCATAGCGGGAGAGCCAGAGATACGCAGTATTTT. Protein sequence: CASSHSGRARDTQYF.